This T cell receptor beta chain was sequenced in a study of blood T cell repertoires in COVID-19. On the study more broadly: Sites in the United States, Italy and Spain provided acute and convalescent COVID-19 samples. T cells, B-cell-depleted T cells, or PBMCs provided the cDNA or gDNA that served as material.

J lost 0 bases, V lost 3 bases, and 5 bases had no gene match. The CDR3 extends over 15 amino acids. The germline V gene has CDR1 MNHNS and CDR2 SASEGT. Original analysis: Reference gene primer amplification in the assay estimated nucleated cell counts. Measured with immunoSEQ multiplex PCR; TCRdb has only the in-frame clones, and not every one. V and J calls and clone size are as listed in that table; D and trimming were resolved from the DNA. The data contain about 68,000 clones, over 75% of them seen just once; the ten biggest clones take up roughly 2.7%. Sequenced input: peripheral blood. The J gene is TRBJ2-7, the V gene TRBV6-1; 7 positions agree with TRBD1. The sequence derives from a man aged 50-59 years with acute or convalescent COVID-19. The CDR3 spells CASSDRDRLSYEQYV. Here the CDR3 DNA reads TGTGCCAGCAGTGACCGGGACAGACTCTCCTACGAGCAGTACGTC.